One and the same sample provided the 19 T cell receptor beta chains below, sequenced in a study of blood T cells in healthy people across ages. PCR was performed a second time for about 6 to 11 cycles using a sample-barcoded 5' primer and a J-beta primer mix. TCRdb itself ran the 5' RACE reads through MiXCR, one entry per CDR3 protein. Counted here are 450,000 to 600,000 distinct CDR3 sequences, about 29% occurring once; the ten biggest clones make up approximately 3.6%. These same data were also listed under a study on T cells of mothers and their children.

Input material: blood. These TCRs come from a boy younger than 10 in good health.

This clonotype was seen a few times. The rearrangement uses TRBV28 and TRBJ2-1, with a weak D call TRBD1 (5 bases). The germline V gene has CDR1 MDHEN and CDR2 SYDVKM. CDR3 length: 13 residues. Trimming took 6 bases from V and 7 from J, leaving 13 bases between them. The CDR3 DNA sequence: TGTGCCAGCAGCCCAACAGGCCCGAATGAGCAGTTCTTC. It codes for CASSPTGPNEQFF.

This sequence joins TRBV6-1 and TRBJ1-6; possible D gene TRBD1, 6 bases. The CDR3 loop spans 16 amino acids. Looked up from germline, CDR1 is MNHNS and CDR2 is SASEGT. The V end was cut by 1 base, the J end by 11 bases, with 18 bases between. CDR3 nucleotides: TGTGCCAGCAGTGAAGTATGGGGCAGGGGTTTGACACCCCTCCACTTT. This codes for CASSEVWGRGLTPLHF.

The CDR3 loop reads CARKRAGGNDSSRGFEQFF. DNA for the CDR3: TGTGCCAGGAAACGAGCGGGCGGCAACGACTCTTCCCGGGGTTTTGAGCAGTTCTTC. The chain couples TRBV12-3 or TRBV12-4 to TRBJ2-1, with TRBD2 as a possible D gene (6 bases). The ends were cut back, 9 bases at V and 9 bases at J, with 36 bases in the middle. The CDR3 has 19 residues.

The chain recombines TRBV29-1 with TRBJ2-1, with TRBD2 matching over 10 bases. In germline, CDR1 is SQVTM, CDR2 ANQGSEA. J was trimmed by 6 bases and V by 7 bases; bases with no gene match: 6. There are 13 residues in the CDR3. The CDR3 DNA reads as TGCAGCGCCGGGACTAGCGCAGGCAATGAGCAGTTCTTC. Translated: CSAGTSAGNEQFF.

The CDR3 reads CASSYSTTSGANNEQFF. The CDR3 DNA sequence: TGTGCCAGCAGTTACTCGACGACTAGCGGAGCAAACAATGAGCAGTTCTTC. V and J are TRBV6-2 or TRBV6-3 and TRBJ2-1; 9 bases are shared with TRBD2. CDR1 is MNHEY and CDR2 is SVGEGT in the germline V gene. J lost 5 bases, V lost 0 bases, and 8 bases had no gene match. The CDR3 is made up of 17 amino acids.

The chain recombines TRBV27 with TRBJ2-1; TRBD1 or TRBD2 may be the D gene (5 bases each). The last part of the DNA fits TRBJ2-7 better; the J call may be wrong. Germline values: CDR1 MNHEY, CDR2 SMNVEV (reference sequence). The CDR3 has 14 amino acids. The CDR3 coding sequence is TGTGCCAGCAGAAAGAGGGACGGTTCCTACGAGCAGTACTTC. Protein sequence: CASRKRDGSYEQYF.

V gene TRBV12-3 or TRBV12-4 combines with J gene TRBJ2-7; TRBD1 aligns across 9 bases. Trimming cost V 7 bases and J 3 bases; bases outside gene matches: 7. The CDR3 spans 14 residues. CDR3 region: CASTLTGGVYEQYF. The CDR3 region has the DNA TGTGCCAGCACCTTAACAGGGGGCGTCTACGAGCAGTACTTC.

The V call is TRBV20-1, the J call TRBJ2-3; 10 bases align to TRBD2. This CDR3 spans 15 amino acids. The V gene's germline CDR1 is DFQATT and CDR2 SNEGSKA (reference sequence). J gave up 3 bases and V 1 base, and 4 bases lay outside the gene matches. The DNA for the CDR3 is TGCAGTGCTAGAGGGCTAGCGGGGGCTACAGATACGCAGTATTTT. Protein product: CSARGLAGATDTQYF.

The V call is TRBV20-1, the J call TRBJ2-5, with 7 bases aligning to TRBD1. The germline V gene has CDR1 DFQATT and CDR2 SNEGSKA (reference sequence). There are 13 residues in the CDR3. V was clipped by 5 bases and J by 3 bases; unmatched bases: 6. The CDR3 DNA is TGCAGTGCTCGGGACAGCATCGAAGAGACCCAGTACTTC. It translates to CSARDSIEETQYF.

The chain links TRBV11-3 to TRBJ2-1; the D is unclear. The ends were cut back, 5 bases at V and 5 bases at J, with 16 bases in the middle. CDR1 is SGHNT and CDR2 is YENEEA in the germline V gene. The CDR3 consists of 15 residues. The CDR3 sequence is CASSPGFGSNNEQFF. The DNA for the CDR3 is TGTGCCAGCAGCCCAGGCTTCGGCAGTAACAATGAGCAGTTCTTC. Combining the CDR3 with reference TRBV11-3 and TRBJ2-1 gives the whole variable domain EAGVVQSPRYKIIEKKQPVAFWCNPISGHNTLYWYLQNLGQGPELLIRYENEEAVDDSQLPKDRFSAERLKGVDSTLKIQPAELGDSAVYLCASSPGFGSNNEQFFGPGTRLTVL.

This clonotype has only a few counts. V usage is TRBV12-3 or TRBV12-4 and J usage is TRBJ2-7; D unresolved. The CDR3 extends over 12 amino acids. Trimming removed 5 bases at V and 5 bases at J, with 10 bases between. The CDR3 DNA sequence: TGTGCCAGCAGTCCCTCGGTTAACGAGCAGTACTTC. Its translation is CASSPSVNEQYF.

V usage is TRBV7-9 and J usage is TRBJ2-3; D is undetermined. This CDR3 has 14 amino acids. The V gene lost 5 bases and the J gene lost 3 bases, with 12 bases spanning the gap. CDR1 SEHNR and CDR2 FQNEAQ come from the germline V gene (reference sequence). CDR3 sequence (DNA): TGTGCCAGCAGCCAAGATGGGTCTACAGATACGCAGTATTTT. It yields the protein CASSQDGSTDTQYF.

The chain employs TRBV12-5 and TRBJ1-1; D is unclear. The CDR3 totals 14 residues. Trimming removed 0 bases at V and 1 base at J, with 6 bases between. Germline V gives CDR1 LGHNT, CDR2 FRNRAP. CDR3 nucleotide sequence: TGTGCTAGTGGTTTGGTATACAGGAACACTGAAGCTTTCTTT. It specifies CASGLVYRNTEAFF.

J is TRBJ2-3 and V is TRBV5-1, with a possible D match to TRBD2 (6 bases). Germline lookup yields CDR1 SGHRS and CDR2 YFSETQ. V lost 3 bases to trimming and J lost 1 base, with 18 bases between them. This CDR3 is 17 amino acids long. CDR3 loop: CASSSGDFVGGTDTQYF. DNA of the CDR3: TGCGCCAGCAGCTCGGGAGACTTCGTTGGGGGCACAGATACGCAGTATTTT.

This chain uses TRBV6-5 with TRBJ1-1, with TRBD1 matching over 8 bases. Germline V gene lookup returns CDR1 MNHEY and CDR2 SVGAGI. The junction had 10 bases not matched to a gene; V was cut back by 6 bases and J by 7 bases. The CDR3 loop spans 14 amino acids. Written as DNA, the CDR3 is TGTGCCAGCAGAACGGACAGGGAGAGAGGTGAAGCTTTCTTT. It translates to CASRTDRERGEAFF.

The chain joins TRBV20-1 to TRBJ2-3; TRBD1 or TRBD2 may be the D gene (5 bases each). This CDR3 contains 16 residues. Trimming cost V 0 bases and J 2 bases, with 15 bases left between them. The germline V gene encodes CDR1 DFQATT and CDR2 SNEGSKA (reference sequence). CDR3 bases: TGCAGTGCTAGAGATGGGGGTAGCTTGTCCACAGATACGCAGTATTTT. Amino acid sequence: CSARDGGSLSTDTQYF.

This clonotype was observed a few times. DNA of the CDR3: TGTGCCAGCAGTTGGGGACAGGGGATTGAAAAACTGTTTTTT. Amino acids: CASSWGQGIEKLFF. V gene TRBV12-3 or TRBV12-4 combines with J gene TRBJ1-4, with 10 positions matching TRBD1. J gave up 7 bases and V 4 bases, and 3 bases lay outside the gene matches. This CDR3 is 14 amino acids long.

Turning to this clonotype: A junction boundary mismatches the germline segment, possibly from a read error. The V and J genes are TRBV12-3 or TRBV12-4 and TRBJ2-3; 11 nucleotides align to TRBD2. This CDR3 contains 16 residues. The CDR3 region has the DNA TGTGCCAGCAGTTTCTATAGCGGGGGGGCCACAGATACGGAGTATTTT. It yields the protein CASSFYSGGATDTEYF.

The CDR3 protein is CSVSPGMNTEAFF. DNA for the CDR3: TGCAGCGTTTCACCGGGAATGAACACTGAAGCTTTCTTT. This chain uses TRBV29-1 with TRBJ1-1; D remains unclear. The germline gives CDR1 SQVTM, CDR2 ANQGSEA. The CDR3 has 13 residues. V lost 5 bases to trimming and J lost 0 bases, with 10 bases between them.